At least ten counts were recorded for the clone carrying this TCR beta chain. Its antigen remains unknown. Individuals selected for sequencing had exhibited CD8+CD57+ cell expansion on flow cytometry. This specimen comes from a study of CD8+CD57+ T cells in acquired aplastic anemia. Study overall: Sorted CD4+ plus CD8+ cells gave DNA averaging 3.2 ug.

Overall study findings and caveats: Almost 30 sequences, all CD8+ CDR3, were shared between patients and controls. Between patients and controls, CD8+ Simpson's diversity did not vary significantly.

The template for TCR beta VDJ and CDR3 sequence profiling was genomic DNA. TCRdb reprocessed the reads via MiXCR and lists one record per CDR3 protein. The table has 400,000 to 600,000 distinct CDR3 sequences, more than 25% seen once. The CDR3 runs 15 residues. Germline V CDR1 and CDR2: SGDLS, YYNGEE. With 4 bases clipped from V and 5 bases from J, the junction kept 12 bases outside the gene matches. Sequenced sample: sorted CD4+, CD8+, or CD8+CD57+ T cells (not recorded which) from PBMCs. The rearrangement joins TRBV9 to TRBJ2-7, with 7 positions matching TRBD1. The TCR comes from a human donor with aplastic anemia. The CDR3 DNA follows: TGTGCCAGCAGCCCGTGGTTACAGGGGATCCACGAGCAGTACTTC. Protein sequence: CASSPWLQGIHEQYF.